This TCR beta chain was recovered during a study of shared clonotypes between healthy human individuals. The CDR3 spans 13 residues. CDR1 is MNHEY, CDR2 SMNVEV, per germline (reference sequence). Trimming left V 1 base short and J 7 bases short, with 7 bases between. Points from the study as a whole: The naive CD4 repertoires of a handful of donors were compared, and approximately 5% of clonotypes were shared.

Replicate PCRs from sorted subsets contained roughly 190 ng DNA, which is 31,000 or so T cell genomes. Sequenced by immunoSEQ multiplex PCR; TCRdb stores in-frame clones only, minus some. The sample includes roughly 660,000 clones, 90% of them seen just once. This clone was observed a handful of times. Its antigen is not known. Sequencing used memory CD8+ T cells from PBMCs. Subset: CD45RO+ cells pooled with CCR7-negative TemRA cells. This clonotype originated in a man aged 18 to 29 in good health. Some clones in this sample may be carry-over from other donors' samples. The rearrangement links TRBV27 to TRBJ2-2, with a tentative D call TRBD2 (5 bases). The CDR3 DNA reads TGTGCCAGCAGTTTATGGGGAGTCGGGGAGCTGTTTTTT. Translating gives CASSLWGVGELFF.